A selection of T cell receptor beta chains follows, all from one sample in a study of blood T cell repertoires in COVID-19. Only in-frame clones appear in the TCRdb table, and some are missing; sequencing was by immunoSEQ multiplex PCR. The sample lists over 350,000 clones, 91% occurring once. Specimen: PBMCs or T cells enriched from blood (not recorded which). The receptor source for this set is a woman between 35 and 50 years old who had been exposed to COVID-19. CDR3s include the opening cysteine and the closing phenylalanine or tryptophan. Fields, in order: D gene, V gene, clone size, J gene, CDR3 protein, CDR3 DNA. The D gene is left open where the match is weak. The size field is filled for only some rows; it gives once, few, many or a size class.

D gene: .; V gene: TRBV30; clone size: once; J gene: TRBJ2-7; CDR3 protein: CAWSSGKAGYEQYF; CDR3 DNA: TGTGCCTGGAGTAGCGGAAAGGCGGGATACGAGCAGTACTTC
D gene: TRBD1; V gene: TRBV3-1/TRBV3-2; clone size: .; J gene: TRBJ1-2; CDR3 protein: CASSHGDRNYGYTF; CDR3 DNA: TGTGCCAGCAGCCATGGGGACAGGAACTATGGCTACACCTTC
D gene: .; V gene: TRBV5-1; clone size: .; J gene: TRBJ1-6; CDR3 protein: CASSHSGLGSPLHF; CDR3 DNA: TGCGCCAGCAGCCATTCAGGGTTGGGATCACCCCTCCACTTT
D gene: TRBD2; V gene: TRBV9; clone size: .; J gene: TRBJ2-5; CDR3 protein: CASSVGGRASQETQYF; CDR3 DNA: TGTGCCAGCAGCGTAGGGGGGAGGGCCAGTCAAGAGACCCAGTACTTC
D gene: TRBD2; V gene: TRBV24-1; clone size: .; J gene: TRBJ2-1; CDR3 protein: CATSDFLSGSSYNEQFF; CDR3 DNA: TGTGCCACCAGTGATTTCCTTAGCGGGAGCTCCTACAATGAGCAGTTCTTC
D gene: .; V gene: TRBV6-5; clone size: once; J gene: TRBJ1-4; CDR3 protein: CASRSTGFGEKLFF; CDR3 DNA: TGTGCCAGCAGATCAACAGGGTTTGGAGAAAAACTGTTTTTT
D gene: .; V gene: TRBV5-6; clone size: .; J gene: TRBJ2-6; CDR3 protein: CASRPRPSGANVLTF; CDR3 DNA: TGTGCCAGCAGACCGAGGCCCTCTGGGGCCAACGTCCTGACTTTC
D gene: .; V gene: TRBV6-5; clone size: once; J gene: TRBJ2-3; CDR3 protein: CASSSQGTDTQYF; CDR3 DNA: TGTGCCAGCAGTTCTCAGGGCACAGATACGCAGTATTTT
D gene: .; V gene: TRBV12-2; clone size: .; J gene: TRBJ2-5; CDR3 protein: CASRLSRQREPNSKGLFQETQYF; CDR3 DNA: TGTGCAAGTCGCTTATCCCGACAGAGAGAACCGAACTCGAAGGGTTTATTCCAGGAGACCCAGTACTTC
D gene: TRBD1; V gene: TRBV2; clone size: .; J gene: TRBJ1-2; CDR3 protein: CASSGRTGGYGYTF; CDR3 DNA: TGTGCCAGCAGTGGGAGGACAGGAGGCTATGGCTACACCTTC
D gene: .; V gene: TRBV18; clone size: .; J gene: TRBJ1-1; CDR3 protein: CASSPFGGTEAFF; CDR3 DNA: TGTGCCAGCTCACCGTTCGGGGGCACTGAAGCTTTCTTT
D gene: .; V gene: TRBV29-1; clone size: .; J gene: TRBJ1-2; CDR3 protein: CSVFYAQAQGGYGYTF; CDR3 DNA: TGCAGCGTTTTTTACGCACAGGCCCAAGGGGGCTATGGCTACACCTTC
D gene: .; V gene: TRBV5-8; clone size: .; J gene: TRBJ1-5; CDR3 protein: CASSLSDRGNQPQHF; CDR3 DNA: TGTGCCAGCAGCTTGAGTGATCGGGGCAATCAGCCCCAGCATTTT
D gene: .; V gene: TRBV19; clone size: once; J gene: TRBJ1-3; CDR3 protein: CVVGGSSGNTIYF; CDR3 DNA: TGTGTCGTAGGAGGGAGCTCTGGAAACACCATATATTTT
D gene: TRBD1; V gene: TRBV5-6; clone size: .; J gene: TRBJ1-2; CDR3 protein: CASSLEDRGRNYGYTF; CDR3 DNA: TGTGCCAGCAGCTTGGAAGACAGGGGCCGGAACTATGGCTACACCTTC
D gene: TRBD1; V gene: TRBV2; clone size: few; J gene: TRBJ1-2; CDR3 protein: CASIMDRGNYGYTF; CDR3 DNA: TGTGCCAGCATTATGGACAGGGGTAACTATGGCTACACCTTC
D gene: .; V gene: TRBV7-2; clone size: .; J gene: TRBJ1-2; CDR3 protein: CASSLVGKRGNYGYTF; CDR3 DNA: TGTGCCAGCAGCTTAGTGGGGAAGAGGGGGAACTATGGCTACACCTTC
D gene: .; V gene: TRBV7-6; clone size: .; J gene: TRBJ1-2; CDR3 protein: CASSSTQGIVYGYTF; CDR3 DNA: TGTGCCAGCAGCTCAACTCAGGGGATAGTCTATGGCTACACCTTC
D gene: .; V gene: TRBV19; clone size: .; J gene: TRBJ1-5; CDR3 protein: CASSLPNQPQHF; CDR3 DNA: TGTGCCAGTAGTCTTCCCAATCAGCCCCAGCATTTT
D gene: .; V gene: TRBV5-1; clone size: .; J gene: TRBJ1-1; CDR3 protein: CASSNGQTNTEAFF; CDR3 DNA: TGCGCCAGCAGCAACGGACAGACGAACACTGAAGCTTTCTTT
D gene: .; V gene: TRBV27; clone size: .; J gene: TRBJ1-6; CDR3 protein: CASSFQAFNSPLHF; CDR3 DNA: TGTGCCAGCAGTTTTCAGGCGTTTAATTCACCCCTCCACTTT
D gene: .; V gene: TRBV19; clone size: .; J gene: TRBJ1-1; CDR3 protein: CASSILGRGLNLNTEAFF; CDR3 DNA: TGTGCCAGTAGTATTTTGGGCAGGGGCCTCAACCTGAACACTGAAGCTTTCTTT
D gene: .; V gene: TRBV19; clone size: few; J gene: TRBJ1-6; CDR3 protein: CASSIGRGGSPLHF; CDR3 DNA: TGTGCCAGTAGTATTGGCAGGGGCGGCTCACCCCTCCACTTT
D gene: TRBD1; V gene: TRBV7-8; clone size: .; J gene: TRBJ2-7; CDR3 protein: CASSLLGTGGVEQYF; CDR3 DNA: TGTGCCAGCAGCTTATTGGGGACAGGGGGCGTAGAGCAGTACTTC
D gene: TRBD1; V gene: TRBV11-3; clone size: .; J gene: TRBJ2-4; CDR3 protein: CASRSRGQIIAKNIQYF; CDR3 DNA: TGTGCCAGCAGGTCCCGGGGACAGATTATAGCCAAAAACATTCAGTACTTC
D gene: .; V gene: TRBV19; clone size: .; J gene: TRBJ1-5; CDR3 protein: CASSISGGLYQPQHF; CDR3 DNA: TGTGCCAGTAGTATATCCGGAGGGTTATACCAGCCCCAGCATTTT
D gene: .; V gene: TRBV11-3; clone size: .; J gene: TRBJ2-5; CDR3 protein: CASSQGNQETQYF; CDR3 DNA: TGTGCCAGCAGCCAGGGAAATCAAGAGACCCAGTACTTC
D gene: .; V gene: TRBV6-5; clone size: .; J gene: TRBJ2-1; CDR3 protein: CASSSQGGANYNEQFF; CDR3 DNA: TGTGCCAGCAGTTCACAGGGGGGGGCGAACTACAATGAGCAGTTCTTC
D gene: TRBD1; V gene: TRBV29-1; clone size: .; J gene: TRBJ1-2; CDR3 protein: CSVRTGVQDYGYTF; CDR3 DNA: TGCAGCGTTAGGACAGGGGTTCAGGACTATGGCTACACCTTC
D gene: .; V gene: TRBV24-1; clone size: .; J gene: TRBJ1-1; CDR3 protein: CATSDFLSLNTEAFF; CDR3 DNA: TGTGCCACCAGTGATTTCCTAAGTCTGAACACTGAAGCTTTCTTT
D gene: .; V gene: TRBV30; clone size: .; J gene: TRBJ2-7; CDR3 protein: CAWRVDSYEQYF; CDR3 DNA: TGTGCCTGGCGGGTTGATTCCTACGAGCAGTACTTC
D gene: .; V gene: TRBV12-3/TRBV12-4; clone size: .; J gene: TRBJ2-2; CDR3 protein: CASSLRSTGELFF; CDR3 DNA: TGTGCCAGCAGTTTACGGTCGACCGGGGAGCTGTTTTTT
D gene: TRBD2; V gene: TRBV7-3; clone size: .; J gene: TRBJ2-5; CDR3 protein: CASSLGLAGGYQETQYF; CDR3 DNA: TGTGCCAGCAGCTTGGGACTAGCGGGGGGTTACCAAGAGACCCAGTACTTC
D gene: .; V gene: TRBV3-1/TRBV3-2; clone size: .; J gene: TRBJ1-2; CDR3 protein: CASSQLETLYGYTF; CDR3 DNA: TGTGCCAGCAGCCAATTAGAGACATTATATGGCTACACCTTC
D gene: .; V gene: TRBV27; clone size: .; J gene: TRBJ1-6; CDR3 protein: CASRGRENSPLHF; CDR3 DNA: TGTGCCAGCAGGGGGCGGGAAAATTCACCCCTCCACTTT
D gene: .; V gene: TRBV30; clone size: .; J gene: TRBJ1-1; CDR3 protein: CAWSQGMAEAFF; CDR3 DNA: TGTGCCTGGAGCCAGGGGATGGCTGAAGCTTTCTTT